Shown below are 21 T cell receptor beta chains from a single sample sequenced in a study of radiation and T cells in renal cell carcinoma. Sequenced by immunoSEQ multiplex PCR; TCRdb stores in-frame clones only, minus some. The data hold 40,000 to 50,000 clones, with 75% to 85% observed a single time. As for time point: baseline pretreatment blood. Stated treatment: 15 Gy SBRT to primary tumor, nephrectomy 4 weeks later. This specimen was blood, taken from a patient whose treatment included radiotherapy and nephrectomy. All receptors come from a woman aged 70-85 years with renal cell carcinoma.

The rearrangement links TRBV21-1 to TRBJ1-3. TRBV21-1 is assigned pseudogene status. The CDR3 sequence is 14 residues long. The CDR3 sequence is CAGIKGGSGNTIYF. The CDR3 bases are TGTGCCGGCATTAAGGGCGGCTCTGGAAACACCATATATTTT.

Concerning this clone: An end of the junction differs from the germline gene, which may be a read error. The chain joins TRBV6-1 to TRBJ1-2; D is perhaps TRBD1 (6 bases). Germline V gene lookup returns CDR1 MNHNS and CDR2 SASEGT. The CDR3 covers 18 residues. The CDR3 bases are TGTGCCATCAGTGGCGGAGGGACATCGGGCGGGGCTAACTATGGCTACACCTTC. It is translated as CAISGGGTSGGANYGYTF.

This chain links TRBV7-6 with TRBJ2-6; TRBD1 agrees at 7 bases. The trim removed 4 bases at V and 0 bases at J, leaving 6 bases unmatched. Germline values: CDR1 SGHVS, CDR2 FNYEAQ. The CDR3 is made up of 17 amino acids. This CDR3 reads CASSSDRAGSGANVLTF. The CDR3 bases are TGTGCCAGCAGCTCCGACAGGGCGGGCTCTGGGGCCAACGTCCTGACTTTC.

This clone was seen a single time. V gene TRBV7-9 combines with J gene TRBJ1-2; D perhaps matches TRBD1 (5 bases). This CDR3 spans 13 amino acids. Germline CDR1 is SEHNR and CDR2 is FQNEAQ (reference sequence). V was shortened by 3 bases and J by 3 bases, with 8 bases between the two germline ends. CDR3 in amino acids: CASSLDTYYGYTF. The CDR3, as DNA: TGTGCCAGCAGCTTGGACACCTACTATGGCTACACCTTC.

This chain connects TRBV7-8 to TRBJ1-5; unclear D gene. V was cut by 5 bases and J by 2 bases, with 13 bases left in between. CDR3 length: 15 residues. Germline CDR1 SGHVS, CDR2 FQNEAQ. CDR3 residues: CASSPRFLGNQPQHF. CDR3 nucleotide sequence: TGTGCCAGCAGCCCCCGCTTTTTGGGCAATCAGCCCCAGCATTTT.

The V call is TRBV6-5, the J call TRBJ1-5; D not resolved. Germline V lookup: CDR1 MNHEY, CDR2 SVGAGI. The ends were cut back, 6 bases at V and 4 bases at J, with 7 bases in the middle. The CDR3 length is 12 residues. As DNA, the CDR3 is TGTGCCAGCAGAACTCCAAATCAGCCCCAGCATTTT. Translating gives CASRTPNQPQHF.

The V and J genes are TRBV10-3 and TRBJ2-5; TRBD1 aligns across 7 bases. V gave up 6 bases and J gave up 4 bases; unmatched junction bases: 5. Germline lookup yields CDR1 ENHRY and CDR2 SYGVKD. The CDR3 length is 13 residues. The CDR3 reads CAISPTGSETQYF. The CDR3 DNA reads TGTGCCATCAGCCCGACAGGGTCAGAGACCCAGTACTTC.

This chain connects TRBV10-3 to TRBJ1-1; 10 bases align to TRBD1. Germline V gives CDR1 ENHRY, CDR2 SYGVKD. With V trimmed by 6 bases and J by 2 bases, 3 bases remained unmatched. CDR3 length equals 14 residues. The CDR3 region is CAIRGTGDNTEAFF. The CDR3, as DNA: TGTGCCATCAGGGGGACAGGGGATAACACTGAAGCTTTCTTT.

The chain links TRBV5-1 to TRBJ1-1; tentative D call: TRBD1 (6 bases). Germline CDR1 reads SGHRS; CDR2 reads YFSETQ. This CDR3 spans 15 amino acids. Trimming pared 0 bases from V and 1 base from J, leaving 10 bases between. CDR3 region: CASSLGSGQNTEAFF. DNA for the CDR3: TGCGCCAGCAGCTTGGGTTCGGGACAGAACACTGAAGCTTTCTTT.

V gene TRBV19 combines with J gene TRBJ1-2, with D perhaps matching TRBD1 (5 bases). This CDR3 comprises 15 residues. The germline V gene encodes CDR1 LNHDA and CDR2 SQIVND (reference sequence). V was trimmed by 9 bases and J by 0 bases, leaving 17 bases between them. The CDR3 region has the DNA TGTGCCAGCATCCCCCAGGGAATTCCTAACTATGGCTACACCTTC. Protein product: CASIPQGIPNYGYTF.

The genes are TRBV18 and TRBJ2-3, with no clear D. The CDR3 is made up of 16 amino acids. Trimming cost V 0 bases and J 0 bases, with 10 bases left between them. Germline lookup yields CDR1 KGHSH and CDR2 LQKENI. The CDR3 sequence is CASSPPSKPSTDTQYF. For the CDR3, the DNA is TGTGCCAGCTCACCACCGTCAAAACCTAGCACAGATACGCAGTATTTT.

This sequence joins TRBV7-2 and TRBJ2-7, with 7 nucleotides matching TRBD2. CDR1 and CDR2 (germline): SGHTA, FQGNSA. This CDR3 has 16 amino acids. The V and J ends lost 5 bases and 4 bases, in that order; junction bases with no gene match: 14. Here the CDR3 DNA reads TGTGCCAGCAGCCGGGGCTTAGGGAGCGGGAAATACGAGCAGTACTTC. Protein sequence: CASSRGLGSGKYEQYF.

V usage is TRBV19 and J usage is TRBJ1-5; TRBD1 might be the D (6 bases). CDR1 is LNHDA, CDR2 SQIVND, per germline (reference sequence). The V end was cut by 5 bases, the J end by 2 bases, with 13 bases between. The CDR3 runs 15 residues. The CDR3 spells CASSPTGQGNQPQHF. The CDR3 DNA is TGTGCCAGTAGTCCCACAGGGCAGGGCAATCAGCCCCAGCATTTT.

CDR3 nucleotide sequence: TGCGCCAGCAATTCAGGCAGGGACAATGAGCAGTTCTTC. Protein product: CASNSGRDNEQFF. V usage is TRBV5-1 and J usage is TRBJ2-1, with D possibly being TRBD1 (5 bases). Germline CDR1 SGHRS, CDR2 YFSETQ. The V and J ends lost 6 bases and 5 bases respectively, with 12 bases between them. There are 13 residues in the CDR3.

CDR3 sequence (DNA): TGTGCCAGCAGTACCGGGGCGGCCACCGGGGAGCTGTTTTTT. Its protein product is CASSTGAATGELFF. The chain uses TRBV6-1 and TRBJ2-2; either TRBD1 or TRBD2 may supply D (5 bases each). Trimming took 5 bases from V and 4 from J, leaving 11 bases between them. This CDR3 has 14 amino acids. The V gene's germline CDR1 is MNHNS and CDR2 SASEGT.

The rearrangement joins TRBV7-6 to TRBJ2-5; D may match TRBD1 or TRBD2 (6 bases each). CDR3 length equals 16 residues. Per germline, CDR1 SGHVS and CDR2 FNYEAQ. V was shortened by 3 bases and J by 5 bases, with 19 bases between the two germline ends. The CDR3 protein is CASSFGGRTDGETQYF. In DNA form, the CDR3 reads TGTGCCAGCAGCTTTGGTGGGAGGACAGATGGGGAGACCCAGTACTTC.

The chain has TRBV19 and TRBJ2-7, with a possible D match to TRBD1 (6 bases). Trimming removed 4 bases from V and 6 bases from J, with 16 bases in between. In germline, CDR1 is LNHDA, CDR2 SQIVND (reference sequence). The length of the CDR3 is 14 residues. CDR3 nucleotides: TGTGCCAGTAGTACTACAGGGATGGGCGGCGAGCAGTACTTC. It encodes CASSTTGMGGEQYF.

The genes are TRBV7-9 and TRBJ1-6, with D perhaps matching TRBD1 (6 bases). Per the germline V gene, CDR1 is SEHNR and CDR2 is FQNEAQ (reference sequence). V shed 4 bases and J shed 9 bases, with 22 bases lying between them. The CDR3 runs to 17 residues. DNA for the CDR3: TGTGCCAGCAGCTCCACTCGAGGGGGGCATCAATTTTCACCCCTCCACTTT. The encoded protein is CASSSTRGGHQFSPLHF.

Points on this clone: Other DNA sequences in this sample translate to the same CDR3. The CDR3 nucleotides read TGCGCCAGCAGCTTGGGACAGAGCACAGATACGCAGTATTTT. This codes for CASSLGQSTDTQYF. The chain combines TRBV5-1 with TRBJ2-3; possibly TRBD1 for D (5 bases). The CDR3 consists of 14 residues. V dropped 0 bases and J dropped 0 bases, with 5 bases sitting between them. Germline V gene sequence: CDR1 SGHRS, CDR2 YFSETQ.

The CDR3 here is CASSFGGADTQYF. CDR3 nucleotide sequence: TGTGCCAGCAGCTTCGGGGGGGCAGATACGCAGTATTTT. The chain couples TRBV7-2 to TRBJ2-3; 8 nucleotides match TRBD2. J lost 4 bases, V lost 3 bases, and 0 bases had no gene match. The CDR3 length is 13 residues. The germline V gene encodes CDR1 SGHTA and CDR2 FQGNSA. Combining the CDR3 with reference TRBV7-2 and TRBJ2-3 gives the whole variable domain GAGVSQSPSNKVTEKGKDVELRCDPISGHTALYWYRQSLGQGLEFLIYFQGNSAPDKSGLPSDRFSAERTGGSVSTLTIQRTQQEDSAVYLCASSFGGADTQYFGPGTRLTVL.

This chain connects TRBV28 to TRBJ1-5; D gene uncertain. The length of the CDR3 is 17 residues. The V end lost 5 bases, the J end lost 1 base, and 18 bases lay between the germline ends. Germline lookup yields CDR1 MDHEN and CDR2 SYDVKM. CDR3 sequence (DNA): TGTGCCAGCAGTAGCGAAGGGAAGGGTTTGAGCAATCAGCCCCAGCATTTT. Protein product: CASSSEGKGLSNQPQHF. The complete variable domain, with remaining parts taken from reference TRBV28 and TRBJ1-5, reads DVKVTQSSRYLVKRTGEKVFLECVQDMDHENMFWYRQDPGLGLRLIYFSYDVKMKEKGDIPEGYSVSREKKERFSLILESASTNQTSMYLCASSSEGKGLSNQPQHFGDGTRLSIL.